Listed here are 21 T cell receptor beta chains from one sample, sequenced in a study of OX40 agonist ivuxolimab in advanced cancers. Sequencing was performed with immunoSEQ multiplex PCR; in TCRdb, only in-frame clones are kept and a portion is missing. The table has roughly 46,000 clones, more than 70% seen once; the top ten hold 0.5% to 0.65%. The source was CD4+ or CD8+ T cells sorted from blood, collected in a trial of the OX40 agonist ivuxolimab. These receptors came from an adult with an advanced solid tumor such as melanoma, head and neck, liver or kidney cancer.

Here the CDR3 reads CASKEAGSRTDTQYF. CDR3 in DNA: TGTGCCAGCAAGGAAGCGGGGTCTAGGACAGATACGCAGTATTTT. The J gene is TRBJ2-3, the V gene TRBV7-9; TRBD2 matches 7 bases. Germline V gene lookup returns CDR1 SEHNR and CDR2 FQNEAQ (reference sequence). Trimming at V came to 7 bases and at J to 3 bases, leaving 10 bases not matched to a gene. The CDR3 has 15 residues.

This clone occurred once. The chain combines TRBV6-4 with TRBJ1-5, with D unresolved. V lost 5 bases, J lost 3 bases, and 8 bases lay in between. This CDR3 is built from 13 residues. CDR1 and CDR2 (germline): MRHNA, SNTAGT. The CDR3 DNA reads TGTGCCAGCAGTAGGGAACTCAATCAGCCCCAGCATTTT. Translating gives CASSRELNQPQHF.

The CDR3, as DNA: TGTGCCAGCAGCTTCGTCGGCCGGAATGAAAAACTGTTTTTT. Translation: CASSFVGRNEKLFF. The V and J genes are TRBV5-6 and TRBJ1-4; D is ambiguous. The CDR3 extends over 14 amino acids. The germline gives CDR1 SGHDT, CDR2 YYEEEE. V lost 2 bases and J 5 bases, leaving 10 bases between the germline ends.

This clone showed up just once. This sequence joins TRBV28 and TRBJ2-5; perhaps D is TRBD1 or TRBD2 (6 bases each). V was shortened by 0 bases and J by 1 base, with 12 bases between the two germline ends. The CDR3 extends over 16 amino acids. Germline values: CDR1 MDHEN, CDR2 SYDVKM. CDR3 in amino acids: CASSLWAGQPQETQYF. The DNA of the CDR3 is TGTGCCAGCAGTTTATGGGCGGGACAACCCCAAGAGACCCAGTACTTC.

The table lists this clone with a count of one. The chain has TRBV2 and TRBJ1-3, with D hard to call. The V gene's germline CDR1 is SNHLY and CDR2 FYNNEI. The CDR3 length is 14 residues. Trimming removed 2 bases from V and 6 bases from J, with 11 bases in between. The CDR3 sequence: CASSERTGKNTIYF. The CDR3 bases are TGTGCCAGCAGTGAACGTACGGGTAAAAACACCATATATTTT.

The chain joins TRBV27 to TRBJ2-1, with 7 positions matching TRBD2. The germline V gene encodes CDR1 MNHEY and CDR2 SMNVEV (reference sequence). V shed 0 bases and J 3 bases; nucleotides not matched to a gene: 2. This CDR3 is 15 amino acids long. The CDR3 DNA is TGTGCCAGCAGTTTATCGGCGGGAGTCTACAATGAGCAGTTCTTC. This sequence encodes CASSLSAGVYNEQFF.

V gene TRBV5-6 combines with J gene TRBJ1-5; no reliable D call. Looked up from germline, CDR1 is SGHDT and CDR2 is YYEEEE. Trimming took off 0 bases at V and 4 bases at J, with 5 bases between the two ends. This CDR3 comprises 13 residues. The CDR3 DNA follows: TGTGCCAGCAGCTTGGGTCTTAATCAGCCCCAGCATTTT. This sequence encodes CASSLGLNQPQHF.

This clone was picked up one time. The V call is TRBV6-5, the J call TRBJ2-7; D unresolved. The CDR3 runs to 11 residues. Trimming left V 7 bases short and J 5 bases short, with 9 bases between. Germline V gives CDR1 MNHEY, CDR2 SVGAGI. CDR3 loop: CASKGLNEQYF. The CDR3 coding sequence is TGTGCCAGCAAAGGGCTTAACGAGCAGTACTTC.

This chain connects TRBV19 to TRBJ1-1; TRBD1 is a possible D gene (5 bases). Trimming pared 8 bases from V and 5 bases from J, leaving 18 bases between. Germline values: CDR1 LNHDA, CDR2 SQIVND (reference sequence). The CDR3 extends over 14 amino acids. The CDR3: CASGSDSLRTEAFF. The DNA of the CDR3 is TGTGCCAGTGGTTCCGACAGTCTAAGGACTGAAGCTTTCTTT.

This clone was picked up one time. The chain links TRBV2 to TRBJ2-5, with 7 bases fitting TRBD1. The germline V gene has CDR1 SNHLY and CDR2 FYNNEI. Trimming removed 2 bases from V and 4 bases from J; junction bases left unmatched: 4. CDR3 length: 14 amino acids. The CDR3 here is CASSERGLGETQYF. CDR3 DNA sequence: TGTGCCAGCAGTGAAAGGGGGCTCGGAGAGACCCAGTACTTC. Full variable domain (rest looked up from reference TRBV2 and TRBJ2-5): EPEVTQTPSHQVTQMGQEVILRCVPISNHLYFYWYRQILGQKVEFLVSFYNNEISEKSEIFDDQFSVERPDGSNFTLKIRSTKLEDSAMYFCASSERGLGETQYFGPGTRLLVL.

Here the CDR3 reads CASGTRGADTQYF. In DNA, the CDR3 is TGTGCCAGTGGGACTAGGGGCGCAGATACGCAGTATTTT. The rearrangement uses TRBV6-1 and TRBJ2-3; 8 bases fit TRBD2. Trimming cost V 9 bases and J 4 bases; bases outside gene matches: 6. Germline CDR1 is MNHNS and CDR2 is SASEGT. The CDR3 has 13 residues.

The chain joins TRBV2 to TRBJ2-3, with TRBD1 matching 8 bases. Germline-derived CDR1 and CDR2 are SNHLY and FYNNEI. J lost 2 bases, V lost 7 bases, and 8 bases had no gene match. This CDR3 contains 15 residues. The CDR3 DNA reads as TGTGCCAGCAATAAGGACAGGGCGATCACAGATACGCAGTATTTT. Translated: CASNKDRAITDTQYF. Drawing the rest from reference TRBV2 and TRBJ2-3, the complete variable domain is EPEVTQTPSHQVTQMGQEVILRCVPISNHLYFYWYRQILGQKVEFLVSFYNNEISEKSEIFDDQFSVERPDGSNFTLKIRSTKLEDSAMYFCASNKDRAITDTQYFGPGTRLTVL.

The chain combines TRBV27 with TRBJ2-7, with D perhaps TRBD1 (5 bases). The V gene lost 10 bases and the J gene lost 3 bases, with 25 bases spanning the gap. The CDR3 has 16 residues. Germline-derived CDR1 and CDR2 are MNHEY and SMNVEV (reference sequence). Here the CDR3 reads CATKSTDSTRNYEQYF. Written as DNA, the CDR3 is TGTGCCACCAAATCGACAGACTCCACCCGAAACTACGAGCAGTACTTC.

The chain has TRBV28 and TRBJ1-1, with 8 bases fitting TRBD1. The CDR3 consists of 14 residues. After removal of 6 bases from V and 1 base from J, the junction contained 4 bases not matched to a gene. Germline V gene sequence: CDR1 MDHEN, CDR2 SYDVKM. CDR3: CASRYGQGNTEAFF. The CDR3 DNA follows: TGTGCCAGCAGATACGGACAGGGGAACACTGAAGCTTTCTTT. Drawing the rest from reference TRBV28 and TRBJ1-1, the complete variable domain is DVKVTQSSRYLVKRTGEKVFLECVQDMDHENMFWYRQDPGLGLRLIYFSYDVKMKEKGDIPEGYSVSREKKERFSLILESASTNQTSMYLCASRYGQGNTEAFFGQGTRLTVV.

This sequence joins TRBV7-9 and TRBJ2-5; D is uncertain. Trimming took off 4 bases at V and 5 bases at J, with 20 bases between the two ends. The CDR3 runs 16 residues. CDR1 is SEHNR and CDR2 is FQNEAQ in the germline V gene (reference sequence). The CDR3 loop is CASSSLGPTGLETQYF. The CDR3 bases are TGTGCCAGCAGCTCCCTTGGACCCACCGGGCTGGAGACCCAGTACTTC.

This clone was observed a single time. The V gene is TRBV28, the J gene TRBJ1-1, with TRBD1 identical over 7 bases. CDR3 length: 12 residues. Germline trimming cut 6 bases from V and 4 bases from J; bases unmatched to any gene: 2. Germline CDR1 MDHEN, CDR2 SYDVKM. CDR3 coding DNA: TGTGCCAGCAGGGCAGGGGGCACTGAAGCTTTCTTT. Translated: CASRAGGTEAFF.

Here the CDR3 reads CASSVGGGASGYTDTQYF. In DNA, the CDR3 is TGTGCCAGCAGCGTAGGAGGTGGGGCTAGCGGATACACAGATACGCAGTATTTT. The chain joins TRBV9 to TRBJ2-3; 7 bases line up with TRBD2. From germline, CDR1 is SGDLS and CDR2 YYNGEE. Trimming took 0 bases from V and 2 from J; bases not matched to a gene: 12. CDR3 length equals 18 residues.

The table lists this clone with a count of one. V usage is TRBV11-2 and J usage is TRBJ1-2; 12 bases match TRBD1. Looked up from germline, CDR1 is SGHAT and CDR2 is FQNNGV. The V gene end was trimmed by 2 bases and the J gene end by 7 bases; junction bases not matched to a gene: 5. The CDR3 sequence is 15 residues long. Here the CDR3 reads CASSLTGTGGSGYTF. Written as DNA, the CDR3 is TGTGCCAGCAGCTTAACTGGGACAGGGGGCTCTGGCTACACCTTC. The entire variable domain, with the rest obtained from reference TRBV11-2 and TRBJ1-2, is as follows: EAGVAQSPRYKIIEKRQSVAFWCNPISGHATLYWYQQILGQGPKLLIQFQNNGVVDDSQLPKDRFSAERLKGVDSTLKIQPAKLEDSAVYLCASSLTGTGGSGYTFGSGTRLTVV.

This clone was found once. This chain links TRBV2 with TRBJ2-2; 7 positions match TRBD2. J gave up 5 bases and V 8 bases, and 11 bases lay outside the gene matches. Germline assignment: CDR1 SNHLY and CDR2 FYNNEI. The CDR3 is made up of 15 amino acids. Here the CDR3 reads CASHPSGMGTGELFF. As DNA, the CDR3 is TGTGCCAGCCATCCAAGCGGGATGGGGACCGGGGAGCTGTTTTTT.

The sample holds one count of this clone. V is TRBV7-8 and J is TRBJ1-5; D remains ambiguous. CDR3 size: 14 residues. The V end was cut by 1 base, the J end by 3 bases, with 7 bases between. Germline CDR1 and CDR2: SGHVS and FQNEAQ. CDR3 loop: CASSLGLNNQPQHF. The CDR3 nucleotides read TGTGCCAGCAGCTTAGGGCTCAACAATCAGCCCCAGCATTTT.

Only a few counts were recorded for this clone. The rearrangement uses TRBV28 and TRBJ1-5; 7 positions match TRBD1. Trimming cost V 5 bases and J 8 bases; bases outside gene matches: 12. The CDR3 spans 15 residues. Germline V lookup: CDR1 MDHEN, CDR2 SYDVKM. The CDR3, as DNA: TGTGCCAGCAGTCCCGGGGGCAGGGGGATGGAGCCCCAGCATTTT. Its protein product is CASSPGGRGMEPQHF.